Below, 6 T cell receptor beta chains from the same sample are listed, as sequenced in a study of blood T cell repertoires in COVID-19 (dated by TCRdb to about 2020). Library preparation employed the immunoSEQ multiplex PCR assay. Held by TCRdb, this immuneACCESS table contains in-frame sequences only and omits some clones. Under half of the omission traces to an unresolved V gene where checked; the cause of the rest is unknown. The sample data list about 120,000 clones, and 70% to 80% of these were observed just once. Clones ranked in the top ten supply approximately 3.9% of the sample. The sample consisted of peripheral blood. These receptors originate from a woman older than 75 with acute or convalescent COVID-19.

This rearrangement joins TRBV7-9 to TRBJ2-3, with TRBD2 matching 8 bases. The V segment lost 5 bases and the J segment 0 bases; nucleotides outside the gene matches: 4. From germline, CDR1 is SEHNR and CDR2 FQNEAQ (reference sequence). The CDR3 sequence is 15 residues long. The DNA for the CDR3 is TGTGCCAGCAGCCCGGGGGGGACTAGCACAGATACGCAGTATTTT. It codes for CASSPGGTSTDTQYF.

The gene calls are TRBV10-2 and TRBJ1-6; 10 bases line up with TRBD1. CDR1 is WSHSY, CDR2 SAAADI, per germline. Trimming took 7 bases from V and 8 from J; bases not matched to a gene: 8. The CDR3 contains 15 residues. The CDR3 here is CASKPGQGSDSPLHF. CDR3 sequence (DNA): TGCGCCAGCAAGCCGGGACAGGGGTCGGATTCACCCCTCCACTTT.

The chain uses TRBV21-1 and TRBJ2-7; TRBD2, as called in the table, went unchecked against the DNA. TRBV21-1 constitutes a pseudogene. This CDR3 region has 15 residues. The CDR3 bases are TGTGCCAGCAGCAAAGCGCGGTTTAGCTCCTACGAGCAGTACTTC. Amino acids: CASSKARFSSYEQYF.

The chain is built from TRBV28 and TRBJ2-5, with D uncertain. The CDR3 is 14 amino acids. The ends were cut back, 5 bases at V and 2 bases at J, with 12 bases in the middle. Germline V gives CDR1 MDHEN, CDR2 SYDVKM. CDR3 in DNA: TGTGCCAGCAGTCCCCAGAACGCTCAAGAGACCCAGTACTTC. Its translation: CASSPQNAQETQYF.

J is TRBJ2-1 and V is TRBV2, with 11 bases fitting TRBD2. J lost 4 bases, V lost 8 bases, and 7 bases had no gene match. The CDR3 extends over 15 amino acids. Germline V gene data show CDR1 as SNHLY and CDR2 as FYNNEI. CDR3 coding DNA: TGTGCCAGCCTTAGCGGGGGGGTGTCGTACAATGAGCAGTTCTTC. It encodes CASLSGGVSYNEQFF.

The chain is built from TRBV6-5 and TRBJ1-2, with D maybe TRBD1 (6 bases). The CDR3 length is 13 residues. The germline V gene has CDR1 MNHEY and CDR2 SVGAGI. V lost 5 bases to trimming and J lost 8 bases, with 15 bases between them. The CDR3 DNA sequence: TGTGCCAGCAGTCTCACAGGGTCGTGGGGCTACACCTTC. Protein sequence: CASSLTGSWGYTF.